These 10 T cell receptor beta chains originate from one sample sequenced in a study of OX40 agonist ivuxolimab in advanced cancers. The method was immunoSEQ multiplex PCR; TCRdb's version includes in-frame clones alone and lacks a portion of them. Seen here are fewer than 65,000 clones, 87% observed once, and the top ten hold about 5.1%. The sample was CD4+ or CD8+ T cells sorted from blood, taken in a trial of the OX40 agonist ivuxolimab. Receptors originate from an adult with an advanced solid tumor such as melanoma, head and neck, liver or kidney cancer.

The chain uses TRBV11-2 and TRBJ2-5, with 13 bases lining up with TRBD2. The junction had 3 bases not matched to a gene; V was cut back by 1 base and J by 7 bases. CDR1 is SGHAT and CDR2 is FQNNGV in the germline V gene. This CDR3 has 15 amino acids. In DNA form, the CDR3 reads TGTGCCAGCAGCTTAGGAACTAGCGGGGGGGGGACCCAGTACTTC. Its translation: CASSLGTSGGGTQYF.

The DNA of the CDR3 is TGTGCCAGCAGTTTATCCACTAGCGGGAGGCTCCTTTACAATGAGCAGTTCTTC. This translates into CASSLSTSGRLLYNEQFF. The chain employs TRBV28 and TRBJ2-1; 12 nucleotides line up with TRBD2. After removal of 1 base from V and 4 bases from J, the junction contained 8 bases not matched to a gene. The germline V gene has CDR1 MDHEN and CDR2 SYDVKM. This CDR3 spans 18 amino acids.

The rearrangement links TRBV27 to TRBJ2-7, with D unclear. Germline CDR1 is MNHEY and CDR2 is SMNVEV (reference sequence). This CDR3 is 13 amino acids long. V dropped 2 bases and J dropped 0 bases, with 5 bases sitting between them. The CDR3 DNA sequence: TGTGCCAGCAGTTTAACTCCCTCCTACGAGCAGTACTTC. This codes for CASSLTPSYEQYF.

The rearrangement uses TRBV7-9 and TRBJ2-5; 11 nucleotides align to TRBD2. V dropped 6 bases and J dropped 1; count of bases not matched to a gene: 10. Germline CDR1 reads SEHNR; CDR2 reads FQNEAQ (reference sequence). This CDR3 region has 17 residues. The CDR3 DNA reads TGTGCCAGCAGGGTCGCCGGGACTAGCGGATTCCAAGAGACCCAGTACTTC. Translation gives CASRVAGTSGFQETQYF.

The chain links TRBV4-1 to TRBJ2-3, with TRBD2 matching 8 bases. Per the germline V gene, CDR1 is MGHRA and CDR2 is YSYEKL. This CDR3 has 17 residues. V lost 4 bases and J lost 2; bases outside the gene matches: 11. DNA of the CDR3: TGCGCCAGCAGCCGTGGTGGGGGACTAGAGTACACAGATACGCAGTATTTT. It is translated as CASSRGGGLEYTDTQYF.

The chain is built from TRBV7-2 and TRBJ1-3, with D tentatively TRBD1 (5 bases). The germline CDR1 and CDR2 sequences are SGHTA and FQGNSA. The CDR3 consists of 15 residues. V gave up 5 bases and J gave up 0 bases, with 11 bases separating them. The CDR3 coding sequence is TGTGCCAGCAGCACATCAGGGTTCTCTGGAAACACCATATATTTT. Protein: CASSTSGFSGNTIYF.

This chain links TRBV6-4 with TRBJ2-1; D is unresolved. The CDR3 totals 13 residues. Trimming stripped 8 bases from V and 2 bases from J, with 10 bases between. Germline loops: CDR1 MRHNA, CDR2 SNTAGT. The CDR3 nucleotides read TGTGCCAGCTCGCGTAGCCCCTACAATGAGCAGTTCTTC. Translating gives CASSRSPYNEQFF.

The chain is built from TRBV7-9 and TRBJ2-7, with unresolved D. With 6 bases removed from V and 6 bases from J, the gap between germline ends came to 12 bases. This CDR3 comprises 12 residues. CDR1 is SEHNR and CDR2 is FQNEAQ in the germline V gene (reference sequence). Here the CDR3 reads CASSPEVGEQYF. The CDR3 DNA reads TGTGCCAGCAGTCCAGAGGTAGGCGAGCAGTACTTC.

This chain links TRBV9 with TRBJ1-1; maybe TRBD1 (5 bases). The V and J ends lost 7 bases and 1 base respectively, with 14 bases between them. CDR1 is SGDLS and CDR2 is YYNGEE in the germline V gene. The CDR3 runs to 14 residues. The CDR3 sequence is CASGPLRENTEAFF. For the CDR3, the DNA is TGTGCCAGCGGCCCCCTCAGGGAGAACACTGAAGCTTTCTTT.

The chain uses TRBV19 and TRBJ1-5; 7 bases match TRBD1. CDR3 length equals 15 residues. V was pared by 5 bases and J by 4 bases, with 8 bases of the junction left unmatched. Germline CDR1 LNHDA, CDR2 SQIVND (reference sequence). Here the CDR3 reads CASSVHRGLNQPQHF. As DNA, the CDR3 is TGTGCCAGTAGTGTCCACAGGGGCCTTAATCAGCCCCAGCATTTT.